This T cell receptor beta chain was captured by sequencing in a study of OX40 agonist ivuxolimab in advanced cancers. Clones were read by immunoSEQ multiplex PCR, and TCRdb kept only the in-frame ones, dropping some. The data contain about 54,000 clones, roughly 90% of them seen just once; the ten biggest clones take up around 9.3%. CDR1 is LNHDA, CDR2 SQIVND, per germline (reference sequence). The V end lost 3 bases, the J end lost 6 bases, and 6 bases lay between the germline ends. The CDR3 is 12 amino acids. General study findings and limits: At 0.1 to 3.0 mg/kg, clonal expansion of CD4+ and CD8+ blood T cells had occurred by week 6.

About this clone: Its specificity is unknown.

Sequencing was performed on CD4+ or CD8+ T cells sorted from blood, taken in a trial of the OX40 agonist ivuxolimab. The TCR sequence derives from an adult with an advanced solid tumor such as melanoma, head and neck, liver or kidney cancer. The chain has TRBV19 and TRBJ2-1, with D hard to call. Written as DNA, the CDR3 is TGTGCCAGTAGTATCCTCTTCAATGAGCAGTTCTTC. It yields the protein CASSILFNEQFF.